A single sample is the source of the 19 T cell receptor beta chains below, sequenced in a study of shared clonotypes between healthy human individuals. Sequencing was performed with immunoSEQ multiplex PCR; in TCRdb, only in-frame clones are kept and a portion is missing. The table has 2.3 million or so clones, over 85% seen once. The sequenced sample consisted of naive CD4+ T cells from PBMCs. The subset: CD45RA+ positively selected. These receptors were obtained from a man between 18 and 35 years old in good health. Some clones in this sample may be carry-over from other donors' samples.

CDR3 coding DNA: TGTGCCAGCAGCCCACGTGCAGATAGAACAGATACGCAGTATTTT. Its protein product is CASSPRADRTDTQYF. The rearrangement links TRBV7-6 to TRBJ2-3; no clear D. The V end was cut by 5 bases, the J end by 3 bases, with 15 bases between. The germline V gene encodes CDR1 SGHVS and CDR2 FNYEAQ. The CDR3 runs 15 residues.

The chain joins TRBV7-6 to TRBJ1-1; no clear D gene. V lost 5 bases to trimming and J lost 0 bases, with 10 bases between them. The length of the CDR3 is 14 residues. Germline V lookup: CDR1 SGHVS, CDR2 FNYEAQ. The CDR3 reads CASSEQALNTEAFF. CDR3 sequence (DNA): TGTGCCAGCAGCGAGCAGGCGTTGAACACTGAAGCTTTCTTT.

The chain couples TRBV9 to TRBJ2-1, with TRBD2 matching over 8 bases. The CDR3 consists of 16 residues. Germline values: CDR1 SGDLS, CDR2 YYNGEE. Trimming at V came to 4 bases and at J to 7 bases, leaving 13 bases not matched to a gene. The CDR3 region is CASSSGGSGIGNEQFF. As DNA, the CDR3 is TGTGCCAGCAGCTCTGGGGGTAGCGGGATAGGTAATGAGCAGTTCTTC. The variable domain in full, with the rest retrieved from reference TRBV9 and TRBJ2-1, is DSGVTQTPKHLITATGQRVTLRCSPRSGDLSVYWYQQSLDQGLQFLIQYYNGEERAKGNILERFSAQQFPDLHSELNLSSLELGDSALYFCASSSGGSGIGNEQFFGPGTRLTVL.

This sequence joins TRBV5-6 and TRBJ1-3; D perhaps matches TRBD1 (5 bases). V lost 4 bases, J lost 4 bases, and 9 bases lay in between. Per germline, CDR1 SGHDT and CDR2 YYEEEE. The CDR3 contains 13 residues. CDR3 nucleotide sequence: TGTGCCAGCAGCGAGGCAGGGGGAAACACCATATATTTT. Translated, it gives CASSEAGGNTIYF.

V usage is TRBV27 and J usage is TRBJ1-5, with 9 bases lining up with TRBD1. V was clipped by 4 bases and J by 9 bases; unmatched bases: 22. Per the germline V gene, CDR1 is MNHEY and CDR2 is SMNVEV (reference sequence). The CDR3 is made up of 19 amino acids. The CDR3 DNA is TGTGCCAGCAGTTCCCTCGCCCGGACAGGGGAAGAAGGAGGGTGGCCCCAGCATTTT. It translates to CASSSLARTGEEGGWPQHF.

The CDR3 DNA reads TGCGCCAGCAGCGCCCTGACTAGCAGCTCCTACAATGAGCAGTTCTTC. Its protein product is CASSALTSSSYNEQFF. V usage is TRBV5-1 and J usage is TRBJ2-1, with 7 bases that match TRBD2. In germline, CDR1 is SGHRS, CDR2 YFSETQ. With 4 bases clipped from V and 0 bases from J, the junction kept 7 bases outside the gene matches. CDR3 length equals 16 residues.

The chain links TRBV6-1 to TRBJ2-2, with TRBD1 matching over 9 bases. The CDR3 has 14 residues. Germline V gene sequence: CDR1 MNHNS, CDR2 SASEGT. V gave up 6 bases and J gave up 6 bases; unmatched junction bases: 5. CDR3 coding DNA: TGTGCCAGCAGCACAGGGGGCGCATCCGGGGAGCTGTTTTTT. Its translation: CASSTGGASGELFF.

This clone has a single count. This chain connects TRBV2 to TRBJ2-2, with TRBD2 as a possible D gene (5 bases). CDR3 length: 15 residues. Per germline, CDR1 SNHLY and CDR2 FYNNEI. V was clipped by 7 bases and J by 5 bases, with 17 bases between them. CDR3 DNA: TGTGCCAGCAAACGGACGGCCGGGAATACCGGGGAGCTGTTTTTT. Its protein is CASKRTAGNTGELFF.

In its sample, this clone was seen once. The chain recombines TRBV6-1 with TRBJ2-4; the D gene is possibly TRBD2 (5 bases). V was clipped by 8 bases and J by 0 bases, with 14 bases between them. This CDR3 comprises 15 residues. Germline CDR1 and CDR2: MNHNS and SASEGT. The CDR3 nucleotides read TGTGCCAGCCTTTCCGGGAAGCTAGCCAAAAACATTCAGTACTTC. It specifies CASLSGKLAKNIQYF.

The V gene is TRBV5-6, the J gene TRBJ1-4; the D gene is possibly TRBD1 (5 bases). The CDR3 consists of 16 residues. The V gene's germline CDR1 is SGHDT and CDR2 YYEEEE. Trimming took 0 bases from V and 3 from J, leaving 12 bases between them. CDR3 bases: TGTGCCAGCAGCTTGGTTTGGGACTCGGCTAATGAAAAACTGTTTTTT. It is translated as CASSLVWDSANEKLFF.

The chain couples TRBV7-9 to TRBJ2-7; 11 bases align to TRBD1. Germline V gives CDR1 SEHNR, CDR2 FQNEAQ (reference sequence). The CDR3 is 15 residues long. The trim removed 5 bases at V and 3 bases at J, leaving 6 bases unmatched. DNA of the CDR3: TGTGCCAGCAGCCCCGCGGGGACAGGGGGCTACGAGCAGTACTTC. Residues: CASSPAGTGGYEQYF. The whole variable domain, remainder taken from reference TRBV7-9 and TRBJ2-7, is DTGVSQNPRHKITKRGQNVTFRCDPISEHNRLYWYRQTLGQGPEFLTYFQNEAQLEKSRLLSDRFSAERPKGSFSTLEIQRTEQGDSAMYLCASSPAGTGGYEQYFGPGTRLTVT.

About this clone: Other DNA sequences of this sample code for an identical CDR3. The chain recombines TRBV4-2 with TRBJ1-3; D gene uncertain. CDR3 size: 15 residues. V was clipped by 0 bases and J by 0 bases, with 6 bases between them. Looked up from germline, CDR1 is LGHNA and CDR2 is YNFKEQ. The CDR3 DNA sequence: TGTGCCAGCAGCCAAGATCCCGGCTCTGGAAACACCATATATTTT. It yields the protein CASSQDPGSGNTIYF.

This clone occurred a few times. The chain combines TRBV4-2 with TRBJ1-2, with 7 bases that match TRBD1. CDR1 and CDR2 from the germline V gene are LGHNA and YNFKEQ. The trim removed 0 bases at V and 0 bases at J, leaving 7 bases unmatched. The CDR3 is 17 residues long. The CDR3 here is CASSQDSQGQTNYGYTF. The CDR3 region has the DNA TGTGCCAGCAGCCAAGATTCACAGGGGCAAACTAACTATGGCTACACCTTC.

This clone was picked up a small number of times. J is TRBJ1-1 and V is TRBV7-3; D is uncertain. V lost 2 bases and J 3 bases, leaving 10 bases between the germline ends. Germline CDR1 SGHTA, CDR2 FQGTGA. The CDR3 is 14 residues long. The CDR3 protein is CASSLLGQHTEAFF. DNA of the CDR3: TGTGCCAGCAGCTTATTAGGGCAGCACACTGAAGCTTTCTTT.

The chain combines TRBV30 with TRBJ1-4, with TRBD1 matching over 7 bases. The CDR3 covers 12 residues. Trimming at V came to 8 bases and at J to 5 bases, leaving 5 bases not matched to a gene. Per the germline V gene, CDR1 is GTSNPN and CDR2 is SVGIG (reference sequence). CDR3 nucleotides: TGTGCCCAGGGACAGCAGAATGAAAAACTGTTTTTT. The encoded protein is CAQGQQNEKLFF.

The genes are TRBV5-1 and TRBJ2-7; no reliable D call. Germline V lookup: CDR1 SGHRS, CDR2 YFSETQ. V was pared by 0 bases and J by 4 bases, with 11 bases between. This CDR3 is built from 14 residues. As DNA, the CDR3 is TGCGCCAGCAGCTTGGCCATCGGGCCTTACGAGCAGTACTTC. It yields the protein CASSLAIGPYEQYF. Variable domain in full (rest from reference TRBV5-1 and TRBJ2-7): KAGVTQTPRYLIKTRGQQVTLSCSPISGHRSVSWYQQTPGQGLQFLFEYFSETQRNKGNFPGRFSGRQFSNSRSEMNVSTLELGDSALYLCASSLAIGPYEQYFGPGTRLTVT.

The rearrangement joins TRBV25-1 to TRBJ1-1; 8 nucleotides line up with TRBD1. CDR3 length: 15 residues. Germline assignment: CDR1 MGHDK and CDR2 SYGVNS. The V gene end was trimmed by 4 bases and the J gene end by 4 bases; junction bases not matched to a gene: 8. The CDR3 DNA follows: TGTGCCAGCAGTGCAGGGGGCGCCGGGGCCACTGAAGCTTTCTTT. The encoded protein is CASSAGGAGATEAFF.

CDR3 in DNA: TGCGCCAGCAGCTTGATACCAGGGGCCTCCTACAATGAGCAGTTCTTC. Its translation is CASSLIPGASYNEQFF. The chain links TRBV5-1 to TRBJ2-1; a weak D match, TRBD1 (6 bases). The germline CDR1 and CDR2 sequences are SGHRS and YFSETQ. V lost 1 base and J 0 bases, leaving 11 bases between the germline ends. The length of the CDR3 is 16 residues.

To note about this clone: The same CDR3 is also encoded by other DNA sequences in this sample. The genes are TRBV7-2 and TRBJ2-7; 8 bases agree with TRBD2. Germline V gene sequence: CDR1 SGHTA, CDR2 FQGNSA. The CDR3 runs 14 residues. V dropped 1 base and J dropped 1; count of bases not matched to a gene: 0. The CDR3 nucleotides read TGTGCCAGCAGCTTAGGACTAGCGTCCTACGAGCAGTACTTC. Translation: CASSLGLASYEQYF.